The 11 T cell receptor beta chains reported below all come from one sample, sequenced in a study of T-cell reconstitution after alpha-beta-depleted transplantation in children. The library targeted TCRbeta and was prepared with unique molecular identifiers. TCRdb reprocessed the PCR reads with MiXCR, giving one entry per CDR3 protein. The data contain 400,000 to 550,000 distinct CDR3 sequences, under 12% of them singletons. Here the sequenced sample was PBMCs, taken before TCRalphabeta/CD19-depleted stem cell transplant. Every receptor here comes from a child aged 2 to 10 with inherited bone marrow failure, due to receive a stem cell transplant.

This clonotype was recorded at least ten times. This rearrangement joins TRBV5-1 to TRBJ2-7; D gene uncertain. Germline CDR1 reads SGHRS; CDR2 reads YFSETQ. The CDR3 extends over 14 amino acids. Trimming stripped 1 base from V and 3 bases from J, with 11 bases between. The CDR3 bases are TGCGCCAGCAGCTTGCATGGACCGATCTACGAGCAGTACTTC. The encoded protein is CASSLHGPIYEQYF.

Many counts were recorded for this clonotype. The chain carries TRBV27 and TRBJ1-6, with TRBD1 matching over 8 bases. This CDR3 has 14 residues. The V gene's germline CDR1 is MNHEY and CDR2 SMNVEV (reference sequence). Trimming took 4 bases from V and 6 from J; bases not matched to a gene: 2. The CDR3 sequence: CASSWTGSNSPLHF. The CDR3, as DNA: TGTGCCAGCAGTTGGACAGGGAGTAATTCACCCCTCCACTTT.

This clonotype came up many times. The genes are TRBV29-1 and TRBJ1-2; D gene ambiguous. In germline, CDR1 is SQVTM, CDR2 ANQGSEA. Between the trimmed V and J ends, which lost 5 bases and 7 bases, there was a span of 8 bases. This CDR3 has 10 residues. Written as DNA, the CDR3 is TGCAGCGTTTTTGTGGGTGGCTACACCTTC. Protein: CSVFVGGYTF.

At least ten counts were recorded for this clonotype. The J gene is TRBJ2-7, the V gene TRBV5-1; 12 bases are a match to TRBD2. The CDR3 consists of 16 residues. Per germline, CDR1 SGHRS and CDR2 YFSETQ. V shed 1 base and J 7 bases; nucleotides not matched to a gene: 9. This CDR3 is CASSLIPTSGSFEQYF. The CDR3 bases are TGCGCCAGCAGCTTGATTCCGACTAGCGGGAGCTTTGAGCAGTACTTC.

The J gene is TRBJ2-1, the V gene TRBV7-6, with 11 bases that match TRBD1. This CDR3 contains 14 residues. The V gene's germline CDR1 is SGHVS and CDR2 FNYEAQ. V trimming: 5 bases; J trimming: 7 bases; junction bases outside the gene matches: 4. This CDR3 reads CASSRTGGMNEQFF. CDR3 DNA: TGTGCCAGCAGCCGGACAGGGGGCATGAATGAGCAGTTCTTC.

This clonotype was counted at least ten times. This rearrangement joins TRBV19 to TRBJ2-1; 9 nucleotides align to TRBD2. Trimming removed 5 bases from V and 10 bases from J; junction bases left unmatched: 12. Looked up from germline, CDR1 is LNHDA and CDR2 is SQIVND (reference sequence). The CDR3 runs to 15 residues. CDR3 sequence reads: CASSFGLASGTEQFF. The CDR3 nucleotides read TGTGCCAGTAGTTTTGGGTTGGCTAGCGGGACGGAGCAGTTCTTC.

This clonotype was observed many times. The rearrangement joins TRBV4-3 to TRBJ1-2; D is possibly TRBD1 (6 bases). The V gene's germline CDR1 is LGHNA and CDR2 YSLEER. The CDR3 spans 16 residues. V dropped 0 bases and J dropped 4 bases, with 15 bases sitting between them. The CDR3 region has the DNA TGCGCCAGCAGCCAAGATGGGGACACGCTAATCTATGGCTACACCTTC. Residues: CASSQDGDTLIYGYTF.

A few counts support this clonotype. This chain uses TRBV20-1 with TRBJ2-5, with D hard to call. CDR1 DFQATT and CDR2 SNEGSKA come from the germline V gene (reference sequence). The CDR3 totals 13 residues. V was clipped by 6 bases and J by 1 base, with 12 bases between them. The CDR3 sequence is CSAERTGQETQYF. CDR3 sequence (DNA): TGCAGTGCGGAAAGGACGGGCCAAGAGACCCAGTACTTC.

A few counts support this clonotype. The V call is TRBV2, the J call TRBJ2-3; D is perhaps TRBD1 or TRBD2 (5 bases each). V was pared by 2 bases and J by 2 bases, with 17 bases between. The CDR3 covers 17 residues. Germline V gene data show CDR1 as SNHLY and CDR2 as FYNNEI. CDR3 in amino acids: CASSEPIGEGDTDTQYF. DNA of the CDR3: TGTGCCAGCAGTGAACCCATCGGGGAAGGGGACACAGATACGCAGTATTTT.

This clonotype appeared many times. The rearrangement uses TRBV5-1 and TRBJ2-1, with D perhaps being TRBD1 or TRBD2 (5 bases each). V lost 1 base and J 2 bases, leaving 10 bases between the germline ends. The CDR3 is 15 residues long. CDR1 and CDR2 (germline): SGHRS, YFSETQ. Here the CDR3 reads CASSLSQGPYNEQFF. CDR3 nucleotide sequence: TGCGCCAGCAGCTTGAGCCAGGGACCCTACAATGAGCAGTTCTTC.

This clonotype was observed many times. V gene TRBV18 combines with J gene TRBJ2-1; 8 nucleotides align to TRBD1. Germline CDR1 reads KGHSH; CDR2 reads LQKENI. This CDR3 has 14 residues. V lost 3 bases, J lost 6 bases, and 4 bases stayed unmatched. This CDR3 is CASSPGRGRNEQFF. CDR3 bases: TGTGCCAGCTCACCGGGCAGGGGGCGCAATGAGCAGTTCTTC.